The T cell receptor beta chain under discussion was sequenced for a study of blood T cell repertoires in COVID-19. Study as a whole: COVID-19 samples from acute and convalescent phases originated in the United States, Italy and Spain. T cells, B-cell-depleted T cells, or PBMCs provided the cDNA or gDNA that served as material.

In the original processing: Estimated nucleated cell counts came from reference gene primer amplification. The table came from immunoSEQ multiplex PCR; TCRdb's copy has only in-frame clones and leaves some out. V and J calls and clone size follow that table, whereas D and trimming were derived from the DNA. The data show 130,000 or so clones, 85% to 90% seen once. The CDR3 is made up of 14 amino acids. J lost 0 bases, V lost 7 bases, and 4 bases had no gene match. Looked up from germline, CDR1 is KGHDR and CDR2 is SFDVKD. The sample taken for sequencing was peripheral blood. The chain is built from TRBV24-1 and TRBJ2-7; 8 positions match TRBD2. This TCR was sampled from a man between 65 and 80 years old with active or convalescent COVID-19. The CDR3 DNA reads TGTGCCACCAGCGGTAGCGGGACCTCCTACGAGCAGTACTTC. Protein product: CATSGSGTSYEQYF.